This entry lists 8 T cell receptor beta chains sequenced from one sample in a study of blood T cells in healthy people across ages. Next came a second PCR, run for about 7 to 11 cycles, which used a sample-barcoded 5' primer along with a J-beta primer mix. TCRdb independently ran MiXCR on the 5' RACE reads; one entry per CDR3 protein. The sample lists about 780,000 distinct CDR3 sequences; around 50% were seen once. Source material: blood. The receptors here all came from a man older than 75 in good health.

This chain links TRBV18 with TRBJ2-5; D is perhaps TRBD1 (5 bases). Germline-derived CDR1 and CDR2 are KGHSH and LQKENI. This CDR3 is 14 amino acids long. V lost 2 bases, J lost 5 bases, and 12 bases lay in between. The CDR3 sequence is CASSPGPKGETQYF. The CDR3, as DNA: TGTGCCAGCTCACCAGGGCCCAAGGGGGAGACCCAGTACTTC.

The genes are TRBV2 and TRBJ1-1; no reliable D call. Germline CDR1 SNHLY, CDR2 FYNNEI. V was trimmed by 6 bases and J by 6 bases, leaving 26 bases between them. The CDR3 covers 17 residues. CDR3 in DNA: TGTGCCAGCAGCCAAAGGCAGGTGCATGGTTTTGTCGCTGAAGCTTTCTTT. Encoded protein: CASSQRQVHGFVAEAFF.

In DNA form, the CDR3 reads TGTGCCAGCAGCCCACTGCCCCGGACGGAAGAGACCCAGTACTTC. It codes for CASSPLPRTEETQYF. The J gene is TRBJ2-5, the V gene TRBV7-6; D gene unclear. This CDR3 contains 15 residues. Germline V gene data show CDR1 as SGHVS and CDR2 as FNYEAQ. V was cut by 5 bases and J by 3 bases, with 16 bases left in between.

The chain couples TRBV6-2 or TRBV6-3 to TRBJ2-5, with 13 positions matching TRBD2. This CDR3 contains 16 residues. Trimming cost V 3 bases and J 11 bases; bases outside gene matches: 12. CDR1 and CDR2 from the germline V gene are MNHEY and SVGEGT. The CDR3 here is CASSYGTSGTHNEQYF. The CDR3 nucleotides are TGTGCCAGCAGTTATGGGACTAGCGGGACCCACAATGAGCAGTACTTC.

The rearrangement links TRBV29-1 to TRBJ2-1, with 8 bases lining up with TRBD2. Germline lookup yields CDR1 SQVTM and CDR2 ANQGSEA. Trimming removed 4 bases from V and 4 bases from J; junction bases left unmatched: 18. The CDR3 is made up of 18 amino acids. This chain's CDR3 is CSVAGGRDAAGGYNEQFF. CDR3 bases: TGCAGCGTTGCGGGGGGCAGGGATGCGGCGGGGGGTTACAATGAGCAGTTCTTC.

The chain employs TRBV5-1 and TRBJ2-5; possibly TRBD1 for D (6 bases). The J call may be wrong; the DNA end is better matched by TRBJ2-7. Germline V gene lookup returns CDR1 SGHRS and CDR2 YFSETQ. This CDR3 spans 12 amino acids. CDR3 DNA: TGCGCCAGCAGGGACAGCGGTAACGAGCAGTACTTC. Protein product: CASRDSGNEQYF.

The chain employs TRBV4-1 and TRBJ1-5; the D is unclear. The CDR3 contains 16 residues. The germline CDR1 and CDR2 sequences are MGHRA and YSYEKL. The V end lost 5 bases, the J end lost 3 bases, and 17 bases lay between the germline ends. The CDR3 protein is CASSNPGILYNQPQHF. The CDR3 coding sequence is TGCGCCAGCAGCAACCCAGGTATCCTGTACAATCAGCCCCAGCATTTT.

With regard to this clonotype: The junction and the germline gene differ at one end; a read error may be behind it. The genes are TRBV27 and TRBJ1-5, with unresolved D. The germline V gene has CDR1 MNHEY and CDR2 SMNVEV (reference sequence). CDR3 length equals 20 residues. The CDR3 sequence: CVSSPQVSGRSSHGNQPQHF. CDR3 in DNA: TGTGTCAGCAGTCCCCAGGTATCGGGCCGAAGCAGTCACGGCAATCAGCCCCAGCATTTT.